This T cell receptor (beta chain) was observed in a study of T cell changes during pregnancy in multiple sclerosis (dated by TCRdb to between 2018 and 2020). With regard to the full study: Changes in the T cell repertoire over the course of pregnancy were examined in this study in women with multiple sclerosis.

Including the terminal cysteine and phenylalanine, the CDR3 comprises 15 residues. This entry keeps only the CDR3 DNA: 45 bases, framed from base 1. V and J are trimmed by 3 bases and 5 bases, and the gene matches miss 7 bases of the junction. The CDR1 and CDR2 encoded by the germline V gene are SGHRS and YFSETQ. The library was obtained by the immunoSEQ multiplex PCR assay. The table was pulled from immuneACCESS by TCRdb, which kept in-frame rearrangements only. Such tables lose some clones; where checked, under half of the loss comes from unresolved V genes, and the rest has no known cause. The sample includes 20,000 or so clones, with about 90% observed a single time. Approximately 15% of the sample belongs to the ten largest clones. Regarding this clone: No cognate antigen has been identified for it. No much larger clonotype is one base removed from it; base qualities were not supplied.

This TCR was recovered from a female donor in good health, enrolled as a control in a pregnancy study. Here the chain combines TRBV5-1 and TRBJ1-4; the central 7 bases match TRBD1. The starting material was CD8+ T cells from peripheral blood mononuclear cells, obtained in the third trimester of pregnancy. Read as DNA, the sequence is TGCGCCAGCAGCTCCGGCCGGGACAGCAATGAAAAACTGTTTTTT. It is translated as CASSSGRDSNEKLFF.